These 28 T cell receptor beta chains were all obtained from the same sample, sequenced in a study of regulatory T cells in long-lasting Graves disease. Relying on iRepertoire HTBI primers and Arm-PCR of CDR3 regions, the team built TCR beta libraries. One entry per CDR3 protein results from TCRdb running MiXCR on the multiplex PCR reads. Of about 430,000 distinct CDR3 sequences listed, 15% are singletons. The time point was: newly diagnosed GD, antithyroid drugs for less than 3 months. Making the TCR library involved RNA that had been extracted from PBMCs. These records were also assigned to another study, of T cells in Graves' hyperthyroidism and ophthalmopathy.

The sequencing here drew on peripheral blood mononuclear cells (PBMCs), taken at new diagnosis, from a patient treated with antithyroid drugs. These receptors came from a middle-aged woman with Graves disease.

A word on this clonotype: Being one base from a much bigger clone, this may be a read error. The chain couples TRBV6-5 to TRBJ2-1, with no clear D. The CDR3 sequence is 12 residues long. The germline CDR1 and CDR2 sequences are MNHEY and SVGAGI. The chain's CDR3 is CASSYSNNGQFF. CDR3 DNA: TGTGCCAGCAGTTACTCTAACAATGGGCAGTTCTTC.

This clonotype was picked up many times. The gene calls are TRBV12-3 or TRBV12-4 and TRBJ1-5; 7 bases are a match to TRBD1. V trimming: 2 bases; J trimming: 2 bases; junction bases outside the gene matches: 3. This CDR3 spans 15 amino acids. CDR3 amino acids: CASSLRGQGNQPQHF. DNA for the CDR3: TGTGCCAGCAGTTTAAGAGGACAGGGCAATCAGCCCCAGCATTTT.

Note on this clonotype: As the CDR3 is not closed by the conserved phenylalanine or tryptophan, this likely results from a read error. This chain connects TRBV19 to TRBJ1-5; 8 bases are shared with TRBD1. The CDR3 sequence is 15 residues long. Germline loops: CDR1 LNHDA, CDR2 SQIVND (reference sequence). V dropped 7 bases and J dropped 0; count of bases not matched to a gene: 5. CDR3 sequence: CASTRDRRSNQPQHS. Here the CDR3 DNA reads TGTGCCAGTACTCGGGACAGGCGTAGCAATCAGCCCCAGCATTCT.

This clonotype was seen ten or more times. The CDR3 DNA follows: TGTGCCAGCAGCCAAGGACAGGGGCCCTACGAGCAGTACTTC. It yields the protein CASSQGQGPYEQYF. V and J are TRBV7-9 and TRBJ2-7, with TRBD1 matching over 9 bases. Looked up from germline, CDR1 is SEHNR and CDR2 is FQNEAQ (reference sequence). With V trimmed by 5 bases and J by 2 bases, 4 bases remained unmatched. This CDR3 spans 14 amino acids.

This clonotype was counted ten times or more. The chain is built from TRBV12-3 or TRBV12-4 and TRBJ2-7, with 8 bases fitting TRBD2. V shed 5 bases, J shed 6 bases, and the junction held 12 bases outside the gene matches. The CDR3 extends over 15 amino acids. Here the CDR3 DNA reads TGTGCCAGCAGTCCTAACATAGGACTAGCTGGCGAGCAGTACTTC. Translating gives CASSPNIGLAGEQYF.

This clonotype was counted ten times or more. One end of the junction fails to match germline, which may point to a read error. The rearrangement links TRBV11-2 to TRBJ1-6; D is undetermined. This CDR3 has 12 residues. Germline V lookup: CDR1 SGHAT, CDR2 FQNNGV. In nucleotides, the CDR3 is TGTGCCAGCAGCCTAGAAAGTTCACCCCTCCACTTT. The encoded protein is CASSLESSPLHF.

This clonotype came up many times. V is TRBV28 and J is TRBJ1-5; D may be TRBD1 (6 bases). Germline V gene data show CDR1 as MDHEN and CDR2 as SYDVKM. V was pared by 10 bases and J by 6 bases, with 16 bases between. The CDR3 length is 13 residues. CDR3 sequence reads: CATRGGATQPQHF. For the CDR3, the DNA is TGTGCCACCCGAGGGGGGGCTACTCAGCCCCAGCATTTT.

This clonotype was counted many times. In DNA form, the CDR3 reads TGTGCCAGCAGTTCACGACGTAGACTGAACACTGAAGCTTTCTTT. This codes for CASSSRRRLNTEAFF. The chain recombines TRBV12-3 or TRBV12-4 with TRBJ1-1, with D uncertain. The germline V and J ends were trimmed by 4 bases and 0 bases, with 12 bases remaining between them. This CDR3 is built from 15 residues.

This clonotype was found many times. The chain joins TRBV2 to TRBJ1-4; tentative D call: TRBD1 (6 bases). The CDR3 runs to 14 residues. V was clipped by 1 base and J by 4 bases, with 7 bases between them. Germline V gene lookup returns CDR1 SNHLY and CDR2 FYNNEI. The CDR3: CASSEDRVNEKLFF. CDR3 in DNA: TGTGCCAGCAGTGAAGACAGGGTTAATGAAAAACTGTTTTTT.

This clonotype occurred many times. The chain links TRBV12-3 or TRBV12-4 to TRBJ1-1, with 7 bases matching TRBD1. This CDR3 region has 17 residues. The junction had 9 bases not matched to a gene; V was cut back by 2 bases and J by 0 bases. CDR3 in DNA: TGTGCCAGCAGTTTAAAGTTCGGGACAGATTTGAACACTGAAGCTTTCTTT. It is translated as CASSLKFGTDLNTEAFF.

This clonotype turned up a few times. This chain joins TRBV29-1 and TRBJ2-3, with 11 nucleotides matching TRBD2. Germline lookup yields CDR1 SQVTM and CDR2 ANQGSEA. J lost 6 bases, V lost 0 bases, and 8 bases had no gene match. The CDR3 covers 16 residues. The CDR3 is CSVEDQLAGGPDTQYF. The CDR3 DNA is TGCAGCGTTGAAGATCAGCTAGCGGGAGGACCGGATACGCAGTATTTT.

The chain joins TRBV4-2 to TRBJ2-7; possibly TRBD1 for D (6 bases). The germline CDR1 and CDR2 sequences are LGHNA and YNFKEQ. This CDR3 comprises 17 residues. V gave up 0 bases and J gave up 0 bases, with 15 bases separating them. Here the CDR3 reads CASSQDDGGHSSYEQYF. CDR3 DNA sequence: TGTGCCAGCAGCCAAGACGATGGGGGACACAGCTCCTACGAGCAGTACTTC.

This clonotype was observed many times. V gene TRBV6-1 combines with J gene TRBJ2-2; D remains ambiguous. Trimming cost V 2 bases and J 3 bases, with 7 bases left between them. Per germline, CDR1 MNHNS and CDR2 SASEGT. The CDR3 has 14 amino acids. This CDR3 reads CASSEQVYTGELFF. The DNA of the CDR3 is TGTGCCAGCAGTGAACAGGTTTACACCGGGGAGCTGTTTTTT.

This clonotype turned up a few times. This chain joins TRBV6-1 and TRBJ2-2, with D perhaps TRBD2 (5 bases). This CDR3 has 14 amino acids. From germline, CDR1 is MNHNS and CDR2 SASEGT. Trimming left V 8 bases short and J 2 bases short, with 12 bases between. The CDR3 here is CASRRGGNTGELFF. In DNA, the CDR3 is TGTGCCAGCCGCCGTGGAGGTAACACCGGGGAGCTGTTTTTT.

Notes on this clonotype: A much larger clone lies a single base off, so this may be a read error. Here the CDR3 DNA reads TGTGCCAGCAGTGATTTGTTGGGGACAGAATACAATGAGCAGTTCTTC. Its protein is CASSDLLGTEYNEQFF. The chain combines TRBV27 with TRBJ2-1; 7 positions match TRBD1. V was clipped by 5 bases and J by 4 bases; unmatched bases: 11. Germline lookup yields CDR1 MNHEY and CDR2 SMNVEV (reference sequence). This CDR3 has 16 residues.

In its sample, this clonotype was seen a few times. The chain joins TRBV5-1 to TRBJ2-2; 7 nucleotides align to TRBD2. Germline CDR1 reads SGHRS; CDR2 reads YFSETQ. Trimming cost V 1 base and J 10 bases; bases outside gene matches: 10. This CDR3 region has 15 residues. CDR3 DNA sequence: TGCGCCAGCAGCTTGAGGCGGGAGATAAGAAAGGAGCTGTTTTTT. As protein: CASSLRREIRKELFF.

Comments on this clonotype: It may be a read error: a sequence one base away is much more abundant. This chain links TRBV14 with TRBJ1-6; perhaps TRBD1 as D (6 bases). The length of the CDR3 is 14 residues. Germline V CDR1 and CDR2: SGHDN, FVKESK. The CDR3 protein is CASGQTGRNSPLHF. The CDR3 DNA reads TGTGCCAGCGGCCAAACAGGGAGGAATTCACCCCTCCACTTT. Full variable domain (rest looked up from reference TRBV14 and TRBJ1-6): EAGVTQFPSHSVIEKGQTVTLRCDPISGHDNLYWYRRVMGKEIKFLLHFVKESKQDESGMPNNRFLAERTGGTYSTLKVQPAELEDSGVYFCASGQTGRNSPLHFGNGTRLTVT.

The chain recombines TRBV30 with TRBJ1-5, with D possibly matching TRBD1 (5 bases). This CDR3 spans 12 amino acids. Trimming stripped 5 bases from V and 3 bases from J, with 8 bases between. Looked up from germline, CDR1 is GTSNPN and CDR2 is SVGIG (reference sequence). The CDR3 region has the DNA TGTGCCTGGGTGGGGGACAATCAGCCCCAGCATTTT. Its protein is CAWVGDNQPQHF.

There are many counts of this clonotype. The CDR3 sequence: CASTLGLTYNEQFF. DNA of the CDR3: TGTGCCAGCACCTTGGGACTCACCTACAATGAGCAGTTCTTC. V gene TRBV11-3 combines with J gene TRBJ2-1; TRBD2 might be the D (6 bases). CDR3 length: 14 residues. CDR1 SGHNT and CDR2 YENEEA come from the germline V gene. Deletions cut 7 bases from V and 2 bases from J, with 12 bases between.

This clonotype has a count of ten or more. The chain combines TRBV7-9 with TRBJ2-7; 8 bases map to TRBD1. After removal of 3 bases from V and 0 bases from J, the junction contained 7 bases not matched to a gene. The CDR3 length is 16 residues. Germline CDR1 and CDR2: SEHNR and FQNEAQ (reference sequence). In DNA, the CDR3 is TGTGCCAGCAGCTTCAACCGGGACAGGAGCTCCTACGAGCAGTACTTC. It is translated as CASSFNRDRSSYEQYF.

This clonotype showed up many times. The chain carries TRBV10-1 and TRBJ2-7, with D perhaps assigned TRBD1 or TRBD2 (5 bases each). V was trimmed by 6 bases and J by 2 bases, leaving 29 bases between them. Germline CDR1 and CDR2: WNHNN and SYGVQD (reference sequence). The CDR3 length is 19 residues. CDR3 protein: CASRPEMGVGPPRPYEQYF. The CDR3 nucleotides read TGCGCCAGCAGACCTGAGATGGGGGTGGGACCACCCCGACCCTACGAGCAGTACTTC.

This clonotype occurred a few times. The junction shows a germline mismatch at one end, possibly a read error. The genes are TRBV28 and TRBJ2-7; 13 bases map to TRBD2. The CDR3 has 13 amino acids. Per germline, CDR1 MDHEN and CDR2 SYDVKM. Written as DNA, the CDR3 is TGTGCCAGCAGAACTAGCGGGAGGGGCGAGCGGTACTTC. Protein product: CASRTSGRGERYF.

With respect to this clonotype: It may be a read error: a sequence one base away is much more abundant. The chain couples TRBV28 to TRBJ2-1; 12 bases are a match to TRBD2. The CDR3 is 16 residues long. Germline V CDR1 and CDR2: MDHEN, SYDVKM. The CDR3 region has the DNA TGTGCCATAACCGGACTAGCGGGAAGCTCCTACAATGGGCAGTTCTTC. It yields the protein CAITGLAGSSYNGQFF.

This clonotype has ten or more counts. The chain links TRBV7-8 to TRBJ1-2; the match to TRBD1 covers 7 bases. The CDR3 consists of 15 residues. From germline, CDR1 is SGHVS and CDR2 FQNEAQ. V lost 4 bases to trimming and J lost 4 bases; unmatched junction nucleotides: 9. CDR3 coding DNA: TGTGCCAGCAGCTCTAAGACAGGGTGGAGCTATGGCTACACCTTC. Amino acid sequence: CASSSKTGWSYGYTF.

This chain's CDR3 is CASRAGGPFNTGELFF. The DNA of the CDR3 is TGTGCCAGCCGGGCGGGAGGGCCCTTTAACACCGGGGAGCTGTTTTTT. The chain carries TRBV5-4 and TRBJ2-2; TRBD2 matches at 9 bases. The germline CDR1 and CDR2 sequences are SGHNT and YYREEE (reference sequence). The ends lost 7 bases at V and 2 bases at J; junction bases unmatched: 9. The CDR3 spans 16 residues.

Worth noting for this clonotype: This clone may be a read error of a much larger clone one base away. This chain links TRBV3-1 with TRBJ2-7; 10 bases align to TRBD1. CDR1 and CDR2 (germline): LGHDT, YNNKEL (reference sequence). The ends lost 5 bases at V and 7 bases at J; junction bases unmatched: 17. The CDR3 contains 17 residues. CDR3 nucleotides: TGTGCCAGCAGCGAAGGTGGTTCCGGGACAGGGGCCAATGAGCAGTACTTC. It is translated as CASSEGGSGTGANEQYF.

This clonotype was seen more than once but under ten times. V usage is TRBV4-3 and J usage is TRBJ2-3; 13 bases agree with TRBD2. Germline-derived CDR1 and CDR2 are LGHNA and YSLEER. This CDR3 is built from 22 residues. V was pared by 1 base and J by 1 base, with 17 bases of the junction left unmatched. CDR3 amino acids: CASSQGILKLAGGRTGTDTQYF. The CDR3 DNA is TGCGCCAGCAGCCAAGGAATACTCAAACTAGCGGGAGGGAGGACGGGCACAGATACGCAGTATTTT.

This clonotype was counted between two and nine times. The DNA for the CDR3 is TGTGCCAGCAGTCCAGAGGGACATCTCCTGAATGAGCAGTTCTTC. Translated, it gives CASSPEGHLLNEQFF. The chain uses TRBV12-3 or TRBV12-4 and TRBJ2-1; a possible D gene is TRBD1 (6 bases). Trimming took off 5 bases at V and 7 bases at J, with 18 bases between the two ends. The CDR3 length is 15 residues.